Each of the 19 T cell receptor beta chains below was sequenced from the same sample in a study of cytomegalovirus exposure and HLA in healthy donors (TCRdb year 2017). The method was the immunoSEQ multiplex PCR assay. For the multiplex PCR, a mixture combining 60 forward primers for TCR Vbeta segments and 13 reverse primers for TCR Jbeta segments was used. This is the immuneACCESS table as TCRdb keeps it, with only in-frame sequences that have V and J called. A part of the clones is gone; compared with another copy, unresolved V genes explain less than half, and the rest is unexplained. In all, the sample holds 100,000 to 150,000 clones, and around 75% of those were seen once. The ten largest clonotypes hold under 3.5% of the sample. Input material: PBMCs. The receptor set was obtained from a woman between 45 and 60 years old in good health and CMV-seronegative.

This chain joins TRBV7-8 and TRBJ1-5, with a possible D match to TRBD1 (6 bases). The germline V gene encodes CDR1 SGHVS and CDR2 FQNEAQ. The V and J ends lost 4 bases and 5 bases respectively, with 18 bases between them. The CDR3 has 16 amino acids. This CDR3 is CASSSTRLTGYQPQHF. The CDR3 DNA sequence: TGTGCCAGCAGCTCCACCCGACTGACAGGCTATCAGCCCCAGCATTTT.

This clone appeared a single time. V is TRBV28 and J is TRBJ2-7; D is perhaps TRBD2 (6 bases). This CDR3 region has 16 residues. Looked up from germline, CDR1 is MDHEN and CDR2 is SYDVKM. V dropped 4 bases and J dropped 2 bases, with 18 bases sitting between them. The CDR3 coding sequence is TGTGCCAGCAGTTCGCTAAGGGCGGGGTGGGCCTACGAGCAGTACTTC. Amino acids: CASSSLRAGWAYEQYF. Full variable domain (missing parts from reference TRBV28 and TRBJ2-7): DVKVTQSSRYLVKRTGEKVFLECVQDMDHENMFWYRQDPGLGLRLIYFSYDVKMKEKGDIPEGYSVSREKKERFSLILESASTNQTSMYLCASSSLRAGWAYEQYFGPGTRLTVT.

Remarks on this clone: One end of the junction fails to match germline, which may point to a read error. V usage is TRBV7-9 and J usage is TRBJ2-1; 9 bases fit TRBD2. This CDR3 spans 13 amino acids. Germline lookup yields CDR1 SEHNR and CDR2 FQNEAQ (reference sequence). CDR3 sequence reads: CSSMIAGDNEQFF. The CDR3, as DNA: TGTTCCAGCATGATAGCGGGAGACAATGAGCAGTTCTTC.

The genes are TRBV11-2 and TRBJ2-7; a weak D match, TRBD2 (5 bases). Trimming shortened V by 1 base and J by 6 bases, and 13 bases separated the two germline ends. This CDR3 has 14 amino acids. Germline assignment: CDR1 SGHAT and CDR2 FQNNGV. CDR3 region: CASSLVGSCGEQYF. The DNA of the CDR3 is TGTGCCAGCAGCTTAGTGGGGAGTTGTGGCGAGCAGTACTTC.

The table lists this clone with a few counts. J is TRBJ1-1 and V is TRBV27; weak D call: TRBD1 (6 bases). The germline gives CDR1 MNHEY, CDR2 SMNVEV (reference sequence). The V end was cut by 6 bases, the J end by 6 bases, with 14 bases between. This CDR3 spans 13 amino acids. CDR3 nucleotide sequence: TGTGCCAGCAGGGGAACAGGGTTATCTGAAGCTTTCTTT. It translates to CASRGTGLSEAFF.

The chain couples TRBV27 to TRBJ1-6; D is possibly TRBD1 (5 bases). From germline, CDR1 is MNHEY and CDR2 SMNVEV (reference sequence). The V end lost 5 bases, the J end lost 9 bases, and 17 bases lay between the germline ends. This CDR3 comprises 15 residues. The CDR3 protein is CASSPHTGNASPLHF. The CDR3, as DNA: TGTGCCAGCAGTCCGCACACAGGAAACGCTTCACCCCTCCACTTT.

This clone was counted once. At one of its ends the junction is not consistent with the germline gene, which may arise from a read error. The rearrangement uses TRBV7-9 and TRBJ2-3, with a possible D match to TRBD2 (6 bases). The germline V gene encodes CDR1 SEHNR and CDR2 FQNEAQ (reference sequence). The CDR3 length is 14 residues. CDR3 sequence: CASTLVGSADTQYF. In DNA, the CDR3 is TGTGCCAGCACCTTAGTCGGGAGTGCAGATACGCAGTATTTT.

This chain uses TRBV4-3 with TRBJ1-1; no clear D. V was pared by 4 bases and J by 3 bases, with 9 bases between. Germline assignment: CDR1 LGHNA and CDR2 YSLEER. The CDR3 totals 13 residues. CDR3 in amino acids: CASSPLLYTEAFF. The CDR3 coding sequence is TGCGCCAGCAGCCCCCTGTTGTACACTGAAGCTTTCTTT.

The table lists this clone with a few counts. V and J are TRBV10-3 and TRBJ2-3, with D unresolved. The CDR3 loop spans 14 amino acids. The V and J ends lost 0 bases and 6 bases respectively, with 10 bases between them. Per the germline V gene, CDR1 is ENHRY and CDR2 is SYGVKD. The DNA of the CDR3 is TGTGCCATCAGTGAGTCTGGAGCCCAGGATACGCAGTATTTT. This gives the protein CAISESGAQDTQYF.

This chain joins TRBV30 and TRBJ1-2, with a tentative D call TRBD1 (5 bases). CDR3 length: 13 amino acids. Trimming took 3 bases from V and 4 from J, leaving 12 bases between them. The germline V gene has CDR1 GTSNPN and CDR2 SVGIG (reference sequence). The CDR3 DNA sequence: TGTGCCTGGAGGATCGGGCAGGGCTATGGCTACACCTTC. It is translated as CAWRIGQGYGYTF.

This clone was counted between two and nine times. Within the sample, other DNA sequences also encode this same CDR3. The chain couples TRBV27 to TRBJ2-7, with 9 positions matching TRBD2. The CDR3 length is 16 residues. V was pared by 6 bases and J by 5 bases, with 14 bases of the junction left unmatched. CDR1 is MNHEY, CDR2 SMNVEV, per germline (reference sequence). The CDR3 nucleotides are TGTGCCAGCAGCCCTCAAGTAGGTCTAGCGGGAAACGAGCAGTACTTC. Protein: CASSPQVGLAGNEQYF.

The V gene is TRBV29-1, the J gene TRBJ2-1, with 8 nucleotides matching TRBD2. CDR3 size: 12 residues. V dropped 6 bases and J dropped 15; count of bases not matched to a gene: 13. Per the germline V gene, CDR1 is SQVTM and CDR2 is ANQGSEA. DNA for the CDR3: TGCAGCGTCCGGGGGGGTCCCCAGAACGGGTTCTTC. It codes for CSVRGGPQNGFF.

This clone has a handful of counts. The chain couples TRBV4-1 to TRBJ2-4; 7 bases map to TRBD2. J lost 5 bases, V lost 0 bases, and 4 bases had no gene match. The CDR3 runs to 15 residues. In germline, CDR1 is MGHRA, CDR2 YSYEKL. This chain's CDR3 is CASSQDWGRENIQYF. CDR3 nucleotide sequence: TGCGCCAGCAGCCAAGATTGGGGGAGGGAAAACATTCAGTACTTC.

This chain joins TRBV5-6 and TRBJ1-2; 7 nucleotides match TRBD1. The germline V gene has CDR1 SGHDT and CDR2 YYEEEE. With V trimmed by 2 bases and J by 3 bases, 10 bases remained unmatched. This CDR3 contains 16 residues. CDR3 region: CASSLTGVFGDYGYTF. The CDR3 DNA reads as TGTGCCAGCAGCTTAACAGGGGTCTTCGGAGACTATGGCTACACCTTC.

The chain links TRBV9 to TRBJ2-5, with unresolved D. CDR3 length equals 13 residues. Germline-derived CDR1 and CDR2 are SGDLS and YYNGEE. Trimming removed 2 bases at V and 5 bases at J, with 10 bases between. CDR3 in amino acids: CASSVGVLETQYF. The CDR3 region has the DNA TGTGCCAGCAGCGTGGGCGTGTTGGAGACCCAGTACTTC.

This chain uses TRBV9 with TRBJ2-7, with D possibly matching TRBD2 (6 bases). Trimming left V 4 bases short and J 4 bases short, with 15 bases between. Germline CDR1 reads SGDLS; CDR2 reads YYNGEE. CDR3 length: 14 amino acids. The CDR3 nucleotides are TGTGCCAGCAGCTCACGGGACTCCGAATACGAGCAGTACTTC. Protein sequence: CASSSRDSEYEQYF.

V gene TRBV5-1 combines with J gene TRBJ2-2; the D gene is possibly TRBD1 (6 bases). The CDR3 extends over 14 amino acids. Trimming removed 4 bases at V and 3 bases at J, with 10 bases between. CDR1 and CDR2 (germline): SGHRS, YFSETQ. This chain's CDR3 is CASSGTIDTGELFF. The CDR3 DNA is TGCGCCAGCAGCGGGACAATTGACACCGGGGAGCTGTTTTTT.

The chain uses TRBV9 and TRBJ2-2; D is unclear. The CDR3 covers 16 residues. The germline V gene encodes CDR1 SGDLS and CDR2 YYNGEE. The germline V and J ends were trimmed by 0 bases and 9 bases, with 18 bases remaining between them. CDR3 nucleotide sequence: TGTGCCAGCAGCGTAGGAGGCCTCCTGCAGAACCGGGAGCTGTTTTTT. It translates to CASSVGGLLQNRELFF.

The J gene is TRBJ2-7, the V gene TRBV27; 9 bases align to TRBD2. Per the germline V gene, CDR1 is MNHEY and CDR2 is SMNVEV (reference sequence). V shed 3 bases, J shed 5 bases, and the junction held 5 bases outside the gene matches. CDR3 length equals 14 residues. The CDR3 region is CASSFSLAGDEQYF. The CDR3 DNA follows: TGTGCCAGCAGTTTTTCTTTAGCGGGAGACGAGCAGTACTTC.